A single sample is the source of the 7 T cell receptor beta chains below, sequenced in a study of response to subunit inactivated influenza vaccine. One entry per CDR3 protein results from TCRdb running MiXCR on the RT-PCR reads. The sample holds more than 400,000 distinct CDR3 sequences, approximately 11% seen once. The sample consisted of PBMCs from blood, taken more than 35 days after vaccination. The receptors here all came from a middle-aged man who received an inactivated influenza vaccine.

This clonotype has just a few counts. The chain has TRBV14 and TRBJ1-1, with a weak D call TRBD1 (5 bases). Germline values: CDR1 SGHDN, CDR2 FVKESK. The V end lost 4 bases, the J end lost 10 bases, and 16 bases lay between the germline ends. This CDR3 spans 13 amino acids. CDR3 bases: TGTGCCAGCAGCCTGAATGGGGGGAGTAGAGCTTTCTTT. This sequence encodes CASSLNGGSRAFF.

The table lists this clonotype with a few counts. The chain uses TRBV20-1 and TRBJ2-1; D unclear. CDR3 length: 14 amino acids. CDR1 and CDR2 (germline): DFQATT, SNEGSKA (reference sequence). Trimming pared 1 base from V and 1 base from J, leaving 8 bases between. This chain's CDR3 is CSARGHGSYNEQFF. CDR3 DNA sequence: TGCAGTGCTAGAGGGCATGGGTCCTACAATGAGCAGTTCTTC.

This clonotype has more than one count but fewer than ten. The chain carries TRBV7-2 and TRBJ2-5; TRBD2 might be the D (5 bases). V was pared by 1 base and J by 2 bases, with 14 bases between. Germline V CDR1 and CDR2: SGHTA, FQGNSA. The CDR3 has 16 amino acids. The CDR3 sequence is CASSLDTGIRQETQYF. The CDR3 nucleotides are TGTGCCAGCAGCTTAGATACGGGGATTCGACAAGAGACCCAGTACTTC.

This chain joins TRBV12-3 or TRBV12-4 and TRBJ2-3; 10 bases align to TRBD1. V shed 6 bases and J 6 bases; nucleotides not matched to a gene: 6. This CDR3 comprises 14 residues. This CDR3 reads CASRGDRGGDTQYF. The CDR3, as DNA: TGTGCCAGCAGAGGGGACAGGGGCGGGGATACGCAGTATTTT.

The rearrangement links TRBV5-1 to TRBJ2-7; D tentatively reads TRBD1 or TRBD2 (5 bases each). The germline CDR1 and CDR2 sequences are SGHRS and YFSETQ. The CDR3 consists of 11 residues. Trimming shortened V by 4 bases and J by 7 bases, and 9 bases separated the two germline ends. The CDR3: CASSRGTEQYF. In nucleotides, the CDR3 is TGCGCCAGCAGCCGGGGCACGGAGCAGTACTTC. Looking up the rest from reference TRBV5-1 and TRBJ2-7 gives the full variable domain: KAGVTQTPRYLIKTRGQQVTLSCSPISGHRSVSWYQQTPGQGLQFLFEYFSETQRNKGNFPGRFSGRQFSNSRSEMNVSTLELGDSALYLCASSRGTEQYFGPGTRLTVT.

There are a few counts of this clonotype. The chain combines TRBV5-5 with TRBJ1-1; 9 bases are a match to TRBD1. V trimming: 1 base; J trimming: 0 bases; junction bases outside the gene matches: 4. Germline V gives CDR1 SGHKS, CDR2 YYEKEE (reference sequence). This CDR3 is 16 amino acids long. The chain's CDR3 is CASSLRGDRVNTEAFF. CDR3 DNA sequence: TGTGCCAGCAGCTTGAGAGGGGACAGGGTGAACACTGAAGCTTTCTTT.

This clonotype occurred many times. The genes are TRBV28 and TRBJ2-7; D is perhaps TRBD2 (6 bases). Trimming removed 6 bases at V and 4 bases at J, with 19 bases between. CDR3 length equals 15 residues. From germline, CDR1 is MDHEN and CDR2 SYDVKM. The CDR3: CASSRDFSGSYEQYF. The CDR3 region has the DNA TGTGCCAGCAGCAGAGACTTTAGCGGATCTTACGAGCAGTACTTC.